Shown below are 30 T cell receptor beta chains from a single sample sequenced in a study of regulatory T cells in long-lasting Graves disease. The time point: newly diagnosed GD, antithyroid drugs for less than 3 months. From RNA extracted from PBMCs, the TCR library was made. Library construction for TCR beta used iRepertoire HTBI primers and Arm-PCR of CDR3 regions. Via MiXCR, TCRdb re-called the multiplex PCR reads, giving one row per CDR3 protein. The sample has about 320,000 distinct CDR3 sequences, 18% seen once. The specimen was peripheral blood mononuclear cells (PBMCs), collected at new diagnosis, from a patient treated with antithyroid drugs. These receptors were taken from a female donor with Graves disease.

This clonotype came up many times. The rearrangement links TRBV6-1 to TRBJ1-5; 12 positions agree with TRBD1. CDR1 is MNHNS and CDR2 is SASEGT in the germline V gene. CDR3 length equals 17 residues. With 8 bases clipped from V and 1 base from J, the junction kept 9 bases outside the gene matches. In DNA, the CDR3 is TGTGCCAGCGTCCCGGGACAGGGGGCGATGAGCAATCAGCCCCAGCATTTT. As protein: CASVPGQGAMSNQPQHF.

CDR3 bases: TGTGCCAGCAGCCAAGGAGTATATGAAAGCGGGAGGGACGAAGATACGCAGTATTTT. This codes for CASSQGVYESGRDEDTQYF. The chain uses TRBV3-1 and TRBJ2-3; 10 bases align to TRBD2. CDR1 LGHDT and CDR2 YNNKEL come from the germline V gene (reference sequence). The CDR3 has 19 amino acids. V lost 1 base, J lost 5 bases, and 15 bases stayed unmatched.

This clonotype was observed many times. The genes are TRBV14 and TRBJ2-3; 7 nucleotides line up with TRBD1. Germline CDR1 reads SGHDN; CDR2 reads FVKESK. After removal of 4 bases from V and 5 bases from J, the junction contained 12 bases not matched to a gene. The CDR3 contains 16 residues. The CDR3 DNA sequence: TGTGCCAGCAGCCCATTACTGGGACAGTACGGAGATACGCAGTATTTT. Protein: CASSPLLGQYGDTQYF.

Many counts were recorded for this clonotype. The chain combines TRBV11-2 with TRBJ2-3; tentative D call: TRBD2 (6 bases). Deletions cut 1 base from V and 7 bases from J, with 18 bases between. The germline gives CDR1 SGHAT, CDR2 FQNNGV. The CDR3 extends over 16 amino acids. The CDR3 DNA reads TGTGCCAGCAGCTTAGTCTTTTCTAGCGACTTAAATACGCAGTATTTT. Its protein product is CASSLVFSSDLNTQYF. Full variable domain (remainder filled in from reference TRBV11-2 and TRBJ2-3): EAGVAQSPRYKIIEKRQSVAFWCNPISGHATLYWYQQILGQGPKLLIQFQNNGVVDDSQLPKDRFSAERLKGVDSTLKIQPAKLEDSAVYLCASSLVFSSDLNTQYFGPGTRLTVL.

This clonotype was recorded many times. The gene calls are TRBV2 and TRBJ2-3, with TRBD2 identical over 13 bases. Per the germline V gene, CDR1 is SNHLY and CDR2 is FYNNEI. Trimming took 5 bases from V and 6 from J; bases not matched to a gene: 5. The CDR3 consists of 15 residues. The CDR3 DNA reads TGTGCCAGCAGTCGGACTAGCGGGAGCTTGGATACGCAGTATTTT. As protein: CASSRTSGSLDTQYF.

There are many counts of this clonotype. The chain joins TRBV12-3 or TRBV12-4 to TRBJ1-1; D uncertain. The ends were cut back, 5 bases at V and 1 base at J, with 11 bases in the middle. This CDR3 contains 14 residues. CDR3 DNA sequence: TGTGCCAGCAGTACCCGGACGGAGAACACTGAAGCTTTCTTT. It yields the protein CASSTRTENTEAFF.

Notes on this clonotype: This may be a read error, as it is one base from a much larger clone. The conserved phenylalanine or tryptophan is not found at the CDR3 terminus, so this likely reflects a read error. The chain couples TRBV9 to TRBJ2-3, with 9 nucleotides matching TRBD2. V lost 0 bases and J lost 3; bases outside the gene matches: 11. Germline V gene lookup returns CDR1 SGDLS and CDR2 YYNGEE. The CDR3 consists of 18 residues. The CDR3 nucleotides are TGTGCCAGCAGCGTAGGTCACGCTAGCGGGATAGGGACAGATACGCAGTATTCT. Encoded protein: CASSVGHASGIGTDTQYS.

This clonotype was seen a single time. A much larger clone differs by one base, so this may be a read error. This chain links TRBV15 with TRBJ1-5; D gene ambiguous. The CDR3 is 15 amino acids. Germline V gene sequence: CDR1 LNHNV, CDR2 YYDKDF (reference sequence). The CDR3 DNA reads TGTGCCACCAGCAGAGATTCGCGAGGGAATCAGTCCCAGCATTTT. This sequence encodes CATSRDSRGNQSQHF.

This clonotype was counted between two and nine times. This sequence is one base from a far larger clone and is likely a read error. This chain joins TRBV11-3 and TRBJ1-3, with D possibly TRBD1 on 5 matching bases. V lost 5 bases and J lost 2, with 10 bases in between. The CDR3 length is 14 residues. CDR1 is SGHNT and CDR2 is YENEEA in the germline V gene. The CDR3 region is CASSQGAAGNTIYF. The CDR3 region has the DNA TGTGCCAGCAGCCAAGGGGCCGCTGGAAACACCATATATTTT.

This clonotype showed up many times. V gene TRBV28 combines with J gene TRBJ2-7, with a tentative D call TRBD1 (6 bases). The CDR3 runs 12 residues. Trimming took off 6 bases at V and 6 bases at J, with 12 bases between the two ends. The germline CDR1 and CDR2 sequences are MDHEN and SYDVKM. CDR3 nucleotides: TGTGCCAGCAGAATTACAGGGTTCGAGCAGTACTTC. Protein: CASRITGFEQYF.

This clonotype was counted only a few times. The chain joins TRBV4-1 to TRBJ1-4; TRBD1 agrees at 8 bases. CDR3 length: 15 amino acids. Germline CDR1 and CDR2: MGHRA and YSYEKL. V lost 6 bases, J lost 12 bases, and 15 bases stayed unmatched. The CDR3 sequence: CASRYRGEGEGELFF. For the CDR3, the DNA is TGCGCCAGCAGGTACAGGGGGGAGGGAGAAGGGGAACTGTTTTTT.

This clonotype was recorded a few times. The genes are TRBV4-2 and TRBJ2-1; 8 bases fit TRBD2. The CDR3 is made up of 16 amino acids. V shed 1 base and J 2 bases; nucleotides not matched to a gene: 4. Germline assignment: CDR1 LGHNA and CDR2 YNFKEQ. Here the CDR3 DNA reads TGTGCCAGCAGCCAAGCCGGGACTAGGACCTACAATGAGCAGTTCTTC. Amino acids: CASSQAGTRTYNEQFF.

The chain recombines TRBV12-3 or TRBV12-4 with TRBJ2-5; 9 nucleotides agree with TRBD1. The CDR3 extends over 14 amino acids. V dropped 6 bases and J dropped 5; count of bases not matched to a gene: 7. CDR3 region: CASRWTGEGETQYF. The DNA of the CDR3 is TGTGCCAGCAGGTGGACAGGGGAGGGTGAGACCCAGTACTTC.

This clonotype occurred many times. The V call is TRBV19, the J call TRBJ1-1; TRBD1 matches 9 bases. Germline V lookup: CDR1 LNHDA, CDR2 SQIVND (reference sequence). The CDR3 has 14 residues. V was pared by 8 bases and J by 0 bases, with 4 bases of the junction left unmatched. This CDR3 reads CASRRDRVNTEAFF. The CDR3 DNA reads as TGTGCCAGTCGACGGGACAGGGTGAACACTGAAGCTTTCTTT.

The genes are TRBV7-2 and TRBJ1-5, with D perhaps TRBD1 (6 bases). In germline, CDR1 is SGHTA, CDR2 FQGNSA. The CDR3 extends over 15 amino acids. With 5 bases removed from V and 4 bases from J, the gap between germline ends came to 15 bases. The CDR3 here is CASSLGRGHNQPQHF. The CDR3 bases are TGTGCCAGCAGCCTCGGTCGGGGACATAATCAGCCCCAGCATTTT. Full variable domain (outside the CDR3, taken from reference TRBV7-2 and TRBJ1-5): GAGVSQSPSNKVTEKGKDVELRCDPISGHTALYWYRQSLGQGLEFLIYFQGNSAPDKSGLPSDRFSAERTGGSVSTLTIQRTQQEDSAVYLCASSLGRGHNQPQHFGDGTRLSIL.

The count of this clonotype is one. The chain uses TRBV11-1 and TRBJ2-1, with D maybe TRBD2 (6 bases). V gave up 4 bases and J gave up 9 bases, with 19 bases separating them. This CDR3 contains 15 residues. Germline V CDR1 and CDR2: SGHAT, FQDESV (reference sequence). In nucleotides, the CDR3 is TGTGCCAGCAGCTCCGTTTATCGGGAGTGGGCTGAGCAGTTCTTC. Its protein product is CASSSVYREWAEQFF.

The table lists this clonotype with many counts. V and J are TRBV7-9 and TRBJ2-7, with D possibly being TRBD1 or TRBD2 (5 bases each). Looked up from germline, CDR1 is SEHNR and CDR2 is FQNEAQ (reference sequence). V lost 4 bases, J lost 2 bases, and 6 bases lay in between. The CDR3 runs 12 residues. CDR3 in amino acids: CASSWGTYEQYF. In nucleotides, the CDR3 is TGTGCCAGCAGCTGGGGGACCTACGAGCAGTACTTC.

This clonotype was seen a handful of times. A much larger clonotype is one base distant, so this may be a read error. The CDR3 DNA is TGTGCCAGCGGTTTACGGTCCTTCTTTAATGAGCAGTTCTTC. Translating gives CASGLRSFFNEQFF. The rearrangement uses TRBV12-3 or TRBV12-4 and TRBJ2-1; D uncertain. The CDR3 has 14 amino acids.

A note on this clonotype: A read error likely explains this, since a far larger clone differs by one base. The rearrangement links TRBV11-2 to TRBJ2-3, with 8 bases lining up with TRBD2. After removal of 8 bases from V and 0 bases from J, the junction contained 4 bases not matched to a gene. The germline gives CDR1 SGHAT, CDR2 FQNNGV. The CDR3 extends over 14 amino acids. CDR3 loop: CASRSSGSTDTQYF. The CDR3 DNA follows: TGTGCCAGCCGCTCTAGCGGGAGCACAGATACGCAGTATTTT.

There are a few counts of this clonotype. The CDR3 DNA reads as TGTGCCTGGAGTGTACTAAGGGGGACGGGGAACACTGAAGCTTTCTTT. Amino acid sequence: CAWSVLRGTGNTEAFF. The rearrangement links TRBV30 to TRBJ1-1; possibly TRBD1 for D (6 bases). The CDR3 sequence is 16 residues long. CDR1 is GTSNPN and CDR2 is SVGIG in the germline V gene (reference sequence). The V end lost 0 bases, the J end lost 1 base, and 15 bases lay between the germline ends.

This chain uses TRBV18 with TRBJ2-6, with 7 nucleotides matching TRBD1. Germline trimming cut 2 bases from V and 1 base from J; bases unmatched to any gene: 2. This CDR3 contains 16 residues. The germline V gene encodes CDR1 KGHSH and CDR2 LQKENI. The CDR3 DNA follows: TGTGCCAGCTCACCAATGACAGGGTCTGGGGCCAACGTCCTGACTTTC. Amino acids: CASSPMTGSGANVLTF.

V is TRBV29-1 and J is TRBJ2-5, with unresolved D. V was clipped by 3 bases and J by 1 base, with 12 bases between them. Germline loops: CDR1 SQVTM, CDR2 ANQGSEA. The CDR3 extends over 14 amino acids. The CDR3 DNA follows: TGCAGCGTTGAGGAAGACGGTTCCCAAGAGACCCAGTACTTC. Residues: CSVEEDGSQETQYF.

This clonotype was counted a few times. V and J are TRBV20-1 and TRBJ2-7; TRBD1 matches at 8 bases. The CDR3 has 12 amino acids. CDR1 and CDR2 (germline): DFQATT, SNEGSKA (reference sequence). With V trimmed by 2 bases and J by 7 bases, 4 bases remained unmatched. For the CDR3, the DNA is TGCAGTGCTAGAAGGACAGGGCGGGAGCAGTACTTC. Residues: CSARRTGREQYF.

On this clonotype: This sequence may be a read error, since a much larger clone differs from it by one base. The J gene is TRBJ2-1, the V gene TRBV12-5; D unresolved. CDR3 length equals 13 residues. V gave up 3 bases and J gave up 0 bases, with 3 bases separating them. Per germline, CDR1 LGHNT and CDR2 FRNRAP. CDR3: CASGLDSYNEQFF. DNA for the CDR3: TGTGCTAGTGGTTTAGACTCCTACAATGAGCAGTTCTTC. Full variable domain (missing parts from reference TRBV12-5 and TRBJ2-1): DARVTQTPRHKVTEMGQEVTMRCQPILGHNTVFWYRQTMMQGLELLAYFRNRAPLDDSGMPKDRFSAEMPDATLATLKIQPSEPRDSAVYFCASGLDSYNEQFFGPGTRLTVL.

This clonotype was seen ten or more times. The rearrangement links TRBV27 to TRBJ2-7; no clear D. This CDR3 comprises 14 residues. V was clipped by 2 bases and J by 2 bases, with 10 bases between them. Germline V gene sequence: CDR1 MNHEY, CDR2 SMNVEV (reference sequence). The CDR3 is CASSLGLEPYEQYF. Here the CDR3 DNA reads TGTGCCAGCAGTTTAGGCCTTGAACCCTACGAGCAGTACTTC.

The table lists this clonotype with many counts. The rearrangement links TRBV11-2 to TRBJ2-5, with TRBD2 matching over 11 bases. Germline CDR1 SGHAT, CDR2 FQNNGV. The CDR3 is 15 amino acids. Unmatched junction bases numbered 7, after V lost 5 bases and J lost 5 bases. The CDR3 loop is CASSLTSGSWETQYF. In nucleotides, the CDR3 is TGTGCCAGCAGCCTAACTAGCGGGAGTTGGGAGACCCAGTACTTC.

This clonotype appeared many times. The chain couples TRBV29-1 to TRBJ2-1, with 9 bases that match TRBD2. With V trimmed by 4 bases and J by 0 bases, 7 bases remained unmatched. The germline V gene has CDR1 SQVTM and CDR2 ANQGSEA. This CDR3 spans 16 amino acids. The CDR3 DNA follows: TGCAGCGTTGGGCTAGCGGGACACAGCTCCTACAATGAGCAGTTCTTC. This gives the protein CSVGLAGHSSYNEQFF.

The rearrangement uses TRBV3-1 and TRBJ2-1, with 7 bases that match TRBD2. Germline-derived CDR1 and CDR2 are LGHDT and YNNKEL (reference sequence). The CDR3 sequence is 15 residues long. J was trimmed by 8 bases and V by 0 bases; bases with no gene match: 7. The CDR3 sequence is CASSQEGDYQDEQFF. The CDR3 bases are TGTGCCAGCAGCCAAGAGGGGGACTATCAGGATGAGCAGTTCTTC.

The CDR3 region has the DNA TGTGCCAGCAGCCAAGAAGCTAGCGGGAGAGTGGGGTGGAATGAGCAGTTCTTC. It is translated as CASSQEASGRVGWNEQFF. The chain joins TRBV4-2 to TRBJ2-1; 10 bases match TRBD2. This CDR3 is 18 amino acids long. With 0 bases clipped from V and 7 bases from J, the junction kept 12 bases outside the gene matches. Germline V CDR1 and CDR2: LGHNA, YNFKEQ.

A few counts support this clonotype. The V and J genes are TRBV27 and TRBJ2-2; D gene ambiguous. Germline CDR1 and CDR2: MNHEY and SMNVEV (reference sequence). The ends were cut back, 0 bases at V and 5 bases at J, with 16 bases in the middle. CDR3 length: 17 residues. The CDR3 protein is CASSLSWFRVETGELFF. In DNA, the CDR3 is TGTGCCAGCAGTTTATCGTGGTTTCGGGTCGAGACCGGGGAGCTGTTTTTT.